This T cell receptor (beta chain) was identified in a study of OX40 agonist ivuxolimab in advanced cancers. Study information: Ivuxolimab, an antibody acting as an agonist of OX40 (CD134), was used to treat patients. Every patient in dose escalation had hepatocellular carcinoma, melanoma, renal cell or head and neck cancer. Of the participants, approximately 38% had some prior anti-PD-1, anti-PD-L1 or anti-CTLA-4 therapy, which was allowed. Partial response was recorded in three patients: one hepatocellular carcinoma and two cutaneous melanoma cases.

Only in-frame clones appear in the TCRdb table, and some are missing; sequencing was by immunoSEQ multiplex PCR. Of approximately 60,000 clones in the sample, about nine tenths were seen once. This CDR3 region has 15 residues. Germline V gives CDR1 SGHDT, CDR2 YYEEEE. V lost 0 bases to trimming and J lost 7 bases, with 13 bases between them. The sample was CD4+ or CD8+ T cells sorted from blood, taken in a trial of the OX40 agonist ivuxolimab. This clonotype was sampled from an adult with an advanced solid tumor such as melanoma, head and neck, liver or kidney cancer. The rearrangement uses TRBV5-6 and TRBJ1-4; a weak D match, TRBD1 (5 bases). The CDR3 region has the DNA TGTGCCAGCAGCTTGGGTAGGGGCGCAGGTGAAAAACTGTTTTTT. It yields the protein CASSLGRGAGEKLFF. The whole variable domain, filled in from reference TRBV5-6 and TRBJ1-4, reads DAGVTQSPTHLIKTRGQQVTLRCSPKSGHDTVSWYQQALGQGPQFIFQYYEEEERQRGNFPDRFSGHQFPNYSSELNVNALLLGDSALYLCASSLGRGAGEKLFFGSGTQLSVL.